This entry lists 10 T cell receptor beta chains sequenced from one sample in a study of blood T cells in healthy people across ages. Together with a sample-barcoded 5' primer, a J-beta primer mix was included in a second PCR lasting roughly 6 to 12 cycles. MiXCR, run by TCRdb on the 5' RACE reads, gives a single entry per CDR3 protein. The data hold some 690,000 distinct CDR3 sequences, with about a fifth observed a single time. The sequencing input was blood. The receptors were gathered from a man in his sixties or seventies in good health.

The DNA for the CDR3 is TGTGCCAGCAGCCGTCGGGACAAGCTGTTTTTT. This translates into CASSRRDKLFF. V and J are TRBV3-1 and TRBJ1-4; TRBD1 is a possible D gene (6 bases). Between the trimmed V and J ends, which lost 4 bases and 14 bases, there was a span of 11 bases. The CDR3 is 11 amino acids. The germline V gene has CDR1 LGHDT and CDR2 YNNKEL (reference sequence).

The V call is TRBV29-1, the J call TRBJ2-1; D may be TRBD2 (5 bases). The germline gives CDR1 SQVTM, CDR2 ANQGSEA. Trimming took off 6 bases at V and 1 base at J, with 13 bases between the two ends. This CDR3 region has 14 residues. In nucleotides, the CDR3 is TGCAGCGTCCCGGACTTTGGGTCCTACAATGAGCAGTTCTTC. It encodes CSVPDFGSYNEQFF.

The gene calls are TRBV20-1 and TRBJ2-3; tentatively, D is TRBD2 (6 bases). This CDR3 has 15 amino acids. CDR1 is DFQATT and CDR2 is SNEGSKA in the germline V gene (reference sequence). V was shortened by 0 bases and J by 4 bases, with 14 bases between the two germline ends. CDR3 DNA: TGCAGTGCTAGAGACGGAGGGGCTTTAGCAGATACGCAGTATTTT. It encodes CSARDGGALADTQYF.

This rearrangement joins TRBV28 to TRBJ1-2; TRBD1 matches at 7 bases. This CDR3 spans 13 amino acids. Germline CDR1 is MDHEN and CDR2 is SYDVKM. Germline trimming cut 6 bases from V and 5 bases from J; bases unmatched to any gene: 6. As DNA, the CDR3 is TGTGCCAGCAGACCCGGGACAGCTTATGGCTACACCTTC. Translation gives CASRPGTAYGYTF.

This clonotype was detected a few times. This chain's CDR3 is CASTPNVDKPFYGYTF. CDR3 DNA sequence: TGTGCCAGCACCCCTAACGTAGATAAACCGTTTTATGGCTACACCTTC. J is TRBJ1-2 and V is TRBV6-6; D unclear. The CDR3 extends over 16 amino acids. V lost 7 bases to trimming and J lost 5 bases, with 23 bases between them. Germline-derived CDR1 and CDR2 are MNHNY and SVGAGI (reference sequence).

There are a few counts of this clonotype. The chain carries TRBV6-4 and TRBJ1-2; D is possibly TRBD1 (6 bases). V lost 0 bases and J 6 bases, leaving 11 bases between the germline ends. Germline V CDR1 and CDR2: MRHNA, SNTAGT. This CDR3 is 14 amino acids long. CDR3 sequence reads: CASSDSGGRHGYTF. DNA of the CDR3: TGTGCCAGCAGTGACTCTGGGGGGCGGCATGGCTACACCTTC.

This clonotype has only a few counts. The chain carries TRBV20-1 and TRBJ2-5, with D perhaps matching TRBD2 (5 bases). This CDR3 spans 10 amino acids. Per the germline V gene, CDR1 is DFQATT and CDR2 is SNEGSKA (reference sequence). V was clipped by 5 bases and J by 7 bases, with 8 bases between them. The CDR3 DNA reads TGCAGTGCTGCAGCGGTGACCCAGTACTTC. Its translation: CSAAAVTQYF.

V usage is TRBV5-1 and J usage is TRBJ2-3; perhaps TRBD2 as D (8 bases). The CDR3 has 16 residues. CDR1 is SGHRS and CDR2 is YFSETQ in the germline V gene. Trimming took off 0 bases at V and 6 bases at J, with 17 bases between the two ends. The CDR3 spells CASSLEATGTRDTQYF. DNA for the CDR3: TGCGCCAGCAGCTTGGAGGCGACAGGGACTAGGGATACGCAGTATTTT.

This clonotype has a handful of counts. This rearrangement joins TRBV29-1 to TRBJ2-5; 9 positions agree with TRBD1. The J call may be faulty, since TRBJ2-7 better matches the DNA end. Germline V gene sequence: CDR1 SQVTM, CDR2 ANQGSEA. The CDR3 sequence is 15 residues long. The CDR3 DNA reads as TGCAGCGTCGAGCGAACCGGGACAGGGACTTACGAGCAGTACTTC. It codes for CSVERTGTGTYEQYF.

This clonotype was detected a few times. This may come from a read error, since a much larger clone is one base off. CDR3 sequence reads: CSARATGLAKNIRYF. CDR3 DNA: TGCAGTGCTAGAGCGACAGGACTAGCCAAAAACATTCGGTACTTC. V and J are TRBV20-1 and TRBJ2-4; 8 positions match TRBD2. Looked up from germline, CDR1 is DFQATT and CDR2 is SNEGSKA (reference sequence). The CDR3 is made up of 15 amino acids.